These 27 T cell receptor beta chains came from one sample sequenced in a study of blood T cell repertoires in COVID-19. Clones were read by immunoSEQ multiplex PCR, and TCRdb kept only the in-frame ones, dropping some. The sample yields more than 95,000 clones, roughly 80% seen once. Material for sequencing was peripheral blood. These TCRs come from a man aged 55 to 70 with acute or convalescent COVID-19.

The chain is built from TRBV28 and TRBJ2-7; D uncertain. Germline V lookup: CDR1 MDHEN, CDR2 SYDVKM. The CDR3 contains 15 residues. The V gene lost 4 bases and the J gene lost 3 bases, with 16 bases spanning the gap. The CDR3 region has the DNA TGTGCCAGCAGTTCCTCGCTGATGGGCCGCTACGAGCAGTACTTC. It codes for CASSSSLMGRYEQYF.

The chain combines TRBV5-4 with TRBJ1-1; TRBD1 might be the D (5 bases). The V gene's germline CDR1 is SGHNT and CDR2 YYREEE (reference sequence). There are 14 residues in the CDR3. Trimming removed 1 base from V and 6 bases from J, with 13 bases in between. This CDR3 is CASSLYKGVAEAFF. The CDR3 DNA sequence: TGTGCCAGCAGCTTGTATAAAGGGGTAGCTGAAGCTTTCTTT.

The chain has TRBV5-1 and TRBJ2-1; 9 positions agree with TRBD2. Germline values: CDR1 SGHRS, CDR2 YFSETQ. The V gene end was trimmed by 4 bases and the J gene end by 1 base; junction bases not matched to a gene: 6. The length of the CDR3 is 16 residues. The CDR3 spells CASSETGLASYNEQFF. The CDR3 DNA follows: TGCGCCAGCAGCGAAACGGGACTAGCTTCCTACAATGAGCAGTTCTTC.

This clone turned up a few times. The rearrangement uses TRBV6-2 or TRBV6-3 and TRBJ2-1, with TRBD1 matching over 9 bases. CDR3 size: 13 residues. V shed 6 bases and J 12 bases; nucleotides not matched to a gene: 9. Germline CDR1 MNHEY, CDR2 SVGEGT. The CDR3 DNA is TGTGCCAGCAGCCGACAGGGGGAGGGTAGGCAGTTCTTC. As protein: CASSRQGEGRQFF.

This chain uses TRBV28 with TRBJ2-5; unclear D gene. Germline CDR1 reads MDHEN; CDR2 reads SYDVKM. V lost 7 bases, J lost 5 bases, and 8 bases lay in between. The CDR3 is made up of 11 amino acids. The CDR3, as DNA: TGTGCCAGCACCCTTCGGGAGACCCAGTACTTC. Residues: CASTLRETQYF. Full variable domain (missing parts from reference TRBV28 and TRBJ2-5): DVKVTQSSRYLVKRTGEKVFLECVQDMDHENMFWYRQDPGLGLRLIYFSYDVKMKEKGDIPEGYSVSREKKERFSLILESASTNQTSMYLCASTLRETQYFGPGTRLLVL.

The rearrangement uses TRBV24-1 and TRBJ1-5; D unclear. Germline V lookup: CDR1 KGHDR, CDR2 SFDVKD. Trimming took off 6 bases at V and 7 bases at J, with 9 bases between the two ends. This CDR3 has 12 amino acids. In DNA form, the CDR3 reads TGTGCCACCAGTATTTGGGAGCAGCCCCAGCATTTT. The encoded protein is CATSIWEQPQHF.

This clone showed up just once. For the CDR3, the DNA is TGTGCCAGCAGCTTAGCCAACAGGGGCACAGATACGCAGTATTTT. This gives the protein CASSLANRGTDTQYF. This chain joins TRBV7-9 and TRBJ2-3; tentatively, D is TRBD1 (6 bases). V gave up 0 bases and J gave up 1 base, with 8 bases separating them. The CDR3 totals 15 residues. CDR1 and CDR2 (germline): SEHNR, FQNEAQ (reference sequence).

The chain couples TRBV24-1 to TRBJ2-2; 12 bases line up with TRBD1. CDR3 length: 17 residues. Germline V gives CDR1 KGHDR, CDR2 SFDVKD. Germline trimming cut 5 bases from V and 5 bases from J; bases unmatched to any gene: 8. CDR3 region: CATSVPGQGARTGELFF. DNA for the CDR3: TGTGCCACCAGTGTTCCGGGACAGGGGGCGCGTACCGGGGAGCTGTTTTTT.

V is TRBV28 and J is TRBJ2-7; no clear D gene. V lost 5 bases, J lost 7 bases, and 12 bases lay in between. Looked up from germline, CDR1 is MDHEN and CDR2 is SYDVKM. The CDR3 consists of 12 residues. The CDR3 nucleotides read TGTGCCAGCAGTATACCCCCCAGGGAGCAGTACTTC. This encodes CASSIPPREQYF.

CDR3 in DNA: TGTGCCAGCAGCCAAGTAGCGCTTTCTTCCTACAATGAGCAGTTCTTC. Amino acid sequence: CASSQVALSSYNEQFF. V usage is TRBV4-2 and J usage is TRBJ2-1; possible D gene TRBD2, 5 bases. Trimming shortened V by 1 base and J by 1 base, and 11 bases separated the two germline ends. Germline V gene lookup returns CDR1 LGHNA and CDR2 YNFKEQ. CDR3 length: 16 amino acids.

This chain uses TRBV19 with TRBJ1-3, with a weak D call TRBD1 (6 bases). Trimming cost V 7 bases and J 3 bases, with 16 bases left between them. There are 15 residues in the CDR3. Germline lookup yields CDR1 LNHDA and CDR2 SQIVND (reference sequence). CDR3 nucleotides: TGTGCCAGTACCGCACAGGGAGTAGGTGGAAACACCATATATTTT. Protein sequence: CASTAQGVGGNTIYF.

This CDR3 reads CAAGVLNTGELFF. The CDR3 DNA is TGTGCCGCAGGTGTTCTGAACACCGGGGAGCTGTTTTTT. The chain couples TRBV2 to TRBJ2-2, with D hard to call. The CDR3 contains 13 residues. The V gene lost 11 bases and the J gene lost 1 base, with 11 bases spanning the gap. Germline V gives CDR1 SNHLY, CDR2 FYNNEI.

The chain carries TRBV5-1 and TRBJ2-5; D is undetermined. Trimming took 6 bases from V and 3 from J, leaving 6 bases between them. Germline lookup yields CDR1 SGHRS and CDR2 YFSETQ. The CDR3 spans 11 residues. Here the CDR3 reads CASTYKETQYF. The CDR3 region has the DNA TGCGCCAGCACGTATAAAGAGACCCAGTACTTC.

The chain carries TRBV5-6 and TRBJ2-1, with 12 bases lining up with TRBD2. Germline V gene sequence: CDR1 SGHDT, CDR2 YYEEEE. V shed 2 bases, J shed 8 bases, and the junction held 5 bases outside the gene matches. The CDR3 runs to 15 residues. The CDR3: CASSLGLAGSYEQFF. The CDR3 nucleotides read TGTGCCAGCAGCTTAGGACTAGCGGGAAGCTATGAGCAGTTCTTC.

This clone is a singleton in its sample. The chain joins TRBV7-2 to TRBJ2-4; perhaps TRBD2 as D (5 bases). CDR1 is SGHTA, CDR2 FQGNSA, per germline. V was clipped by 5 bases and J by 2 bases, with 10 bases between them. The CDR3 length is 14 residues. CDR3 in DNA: TGTGCCAGCAGCGCCGGGAAACCCAAAAACATTCAGTACTTC. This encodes CASSAGKPKNIQYF.

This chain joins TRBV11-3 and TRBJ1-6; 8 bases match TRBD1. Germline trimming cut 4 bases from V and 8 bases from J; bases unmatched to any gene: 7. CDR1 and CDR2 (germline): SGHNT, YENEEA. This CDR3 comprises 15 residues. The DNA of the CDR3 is TGTGCCAGCAGCTATCGACAGGGGACGGATTCACCCCTCCACTTT. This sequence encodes CASSYRQGTDSPLHF.

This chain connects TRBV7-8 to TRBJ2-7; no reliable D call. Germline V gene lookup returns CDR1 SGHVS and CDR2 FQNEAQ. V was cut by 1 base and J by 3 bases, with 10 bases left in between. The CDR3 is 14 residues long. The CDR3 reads CASSLGQRNYEQYV. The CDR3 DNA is TGTGCCAGCAGCTTAGGCCAGCGAAACTACGAGCAGTACGTC.

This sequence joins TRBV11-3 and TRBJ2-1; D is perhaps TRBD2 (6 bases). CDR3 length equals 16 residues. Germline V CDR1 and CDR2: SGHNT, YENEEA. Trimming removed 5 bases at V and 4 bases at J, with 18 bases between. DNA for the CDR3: TGTGCCAGCAGCGCCAGAGAAAAGCGGGCATACAATGAGCAGTTCTTC. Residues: CASSAREKRAYNEQFF.

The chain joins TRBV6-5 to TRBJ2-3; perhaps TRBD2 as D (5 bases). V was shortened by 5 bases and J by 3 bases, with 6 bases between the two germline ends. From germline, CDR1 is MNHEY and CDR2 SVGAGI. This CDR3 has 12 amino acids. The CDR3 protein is CASSRGTDTQYF. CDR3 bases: TGTGCCAGCAGTCGGGGTACAGATACGCAGTATTTT.

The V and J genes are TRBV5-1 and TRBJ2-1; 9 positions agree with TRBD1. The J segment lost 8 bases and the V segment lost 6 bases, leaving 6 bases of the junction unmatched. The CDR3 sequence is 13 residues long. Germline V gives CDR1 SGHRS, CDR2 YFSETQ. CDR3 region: CASMGQGLDEQFF. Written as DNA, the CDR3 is TGCGCCAGCATGGGACAGGGTCTTGATGAGCAGTTCTTC.

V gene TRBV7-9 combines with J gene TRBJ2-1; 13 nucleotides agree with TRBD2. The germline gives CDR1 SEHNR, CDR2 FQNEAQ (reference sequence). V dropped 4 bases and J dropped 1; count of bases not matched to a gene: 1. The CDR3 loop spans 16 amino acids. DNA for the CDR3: TGTGCCAGCAGCTCGACTAGCGGGAGGTCCTACAATGAGCAGTTCTTC. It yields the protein CASSSTSGRSYNEQFF. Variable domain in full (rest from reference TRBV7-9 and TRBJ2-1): DTGVSQNPRHKITKRGQNVTFRCDPISEHNRLYWYRQTLGQGPEFLTYFQNEAQLEKSRLLSDRFSAERPKGSFSTLEIQRTEQGDSAMYLCASSSTSGRSYNEQFFGPGTRLTVL.

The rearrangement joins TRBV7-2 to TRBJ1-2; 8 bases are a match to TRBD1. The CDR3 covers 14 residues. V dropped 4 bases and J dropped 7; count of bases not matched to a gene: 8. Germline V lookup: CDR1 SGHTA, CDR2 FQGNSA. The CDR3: CASSYQDRAGGYTF. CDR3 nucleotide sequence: TGTGCCAGCAGCTACCAGGACAGGGCTGGTGGCTACACCTTC.

As DNA, the CDR3 is TGTGCCAGTAGCATCGCTAGCGGGAGGCCCTCCTACAATGAGCAGTTCTTC. The encoded protein is CASSIASGRPSYNEQFF. This sequence joins TRBV19 and TRBJ2-1; 11 bases fit TRBD2. Germline V lookup: CDR1 LNHDA, CDR2 SQIVND (reference sequence). CDR3 length equals 17 residues. Trimming removed 6 bases from V and 0 bases from J; junction bases left unmatched: 7.

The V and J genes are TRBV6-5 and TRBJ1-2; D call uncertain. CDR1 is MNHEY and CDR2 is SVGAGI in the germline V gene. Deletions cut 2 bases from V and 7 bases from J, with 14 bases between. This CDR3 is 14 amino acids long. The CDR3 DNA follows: TGTGCCAGCAGTTACAGTGGCAGTTCTTTTGGCTACACCTTC. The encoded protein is CASSYSGSSFGYTF.

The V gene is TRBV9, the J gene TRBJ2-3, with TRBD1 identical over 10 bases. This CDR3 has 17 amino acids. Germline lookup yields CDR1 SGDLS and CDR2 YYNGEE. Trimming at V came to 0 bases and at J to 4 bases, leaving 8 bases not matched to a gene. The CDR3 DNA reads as TGTGCCAGCAGCGTAGTGACAGGGGGCACATCCCCAGATACGCAGTATTTT. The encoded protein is CASSVVTGGTSPDTQYF.

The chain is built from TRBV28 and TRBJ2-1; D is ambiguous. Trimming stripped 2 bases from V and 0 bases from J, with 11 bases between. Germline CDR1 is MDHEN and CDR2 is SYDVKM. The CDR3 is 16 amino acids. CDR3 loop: CASSLGHSRSYNEQFF. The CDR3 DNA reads TGTGCCAGCAGTTTAGGCCACAGCCGCTCCTACAATGAGCAGTTCTTC.

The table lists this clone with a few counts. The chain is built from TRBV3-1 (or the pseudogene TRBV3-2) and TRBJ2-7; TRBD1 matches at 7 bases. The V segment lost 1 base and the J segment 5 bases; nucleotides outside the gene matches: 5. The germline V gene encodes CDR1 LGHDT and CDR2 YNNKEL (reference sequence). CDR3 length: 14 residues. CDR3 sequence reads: CASSQGVQGDEQYF. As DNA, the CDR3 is TGTGCCAGCAGCCAAGGTGTCCAGGGGGACGAGCAGTACTTC.